The clone carrying this T cell receptor beta chain has ten or more counts. Its antigen is not identified. Germline CDR1 and CDR2: SGHRS and YFSETQ. The CDR3 is made up of 14 amino acids. V lost 4 bases and J lost 4, with 12 bases in between. Amplified TCR beta CDR3 regions came from RNA transcripts. HTBI primers drove first-round RT-PCR of the TCR CDR3. Using its own MiXCR run on the multiplex PCR reads, TCRdb lists one record per CDR3 protein. The sample has fewer than 650,000 distinct CDR3 sequences, 13% to 15% seen once. Uncontrolled infection, other autoimmune disease, pregnancy or lactation excluded patients. The PBMCs were taken from approximately 11 ml of fresh peripheral blood. The sample originates from a study of T cells in Graves' hyperthyroidism and ophthalmopathy. Study-wide results and caveats: Most expanded thyroid clonotypes above 0.001 recurred in blood.

This clonotype originated in a woman between 18 and 30 years old with Graves' ophthalmopathy. The V and J genes are TRBV5-1 and TRBJ2-1; TRBD2 is a possible D gene (6 bases). The specimen sequenced was blood. The CDR3 loop is CASSPPGVYNEQFF. The CDR3 DNA follows: TGCGCCAGCAGCCCCCCGGGGGTTTACAATGAGCAGTTCTTC.